Shown below are 7 T cell receptor beta chains from a single sample sequenced in a study of identical twins. TCRdb itself ran the 5' RACE reads through MiXCR, one entry per CDR3 protein. The data contain around 160,000 distinct CDR3 sequences, 3% to 4.5% of them singletons. The sample consisted of memory T cells sorted from blood. These TCRs come from a man between 18 and 29 years old in good health.

In its sample, this clonotype was seen many times. This sequence joins TRBV7-9 and TRBJ1-5; 7 positions match TRBD1. V lost 6 bases to trimming and J lost 7 bases; unmatched junction nucleotides: 6. The CDR3 consists of 13 residues. CDR1 is SEHNR, CDR2 FQNEAQ, per germline (reference sequence). The CDR3 reads CASSWTGDQPQHF. The CDR3 nucleotides are TGTGCCAGCAGTTGGACAGGCGACCAGCCCCAGCATTTT.

The genes are TRBV18 and TRBJ2-3; maybe TRBD2 (6 bases). The CDR3 totals 15 residues. The V gene lost 3 bases and the J gene lost 6 bases, with 16 bases spanning the gap. Germline V gene data show CDR1 as KGHSH and CDR2 as LQKENI. CDR3 sequence: CASSPRDLTTDTQYF. The CDR3 region has the DNA TGTGCCAGCTCACCGCGGGACTTAACAACCGATACGCAGTATTTT. Filled out from reference TRBV18 and TRBJ2-3, the complete variable domain reads NAGVMQNPRHLVRRRGQEARLRCSPMKGHSHVYWYRQLPEEGLKFMVYLQKENIIDESGMPKERFSAEFPKEGPSILRIQQVVRGDSAAYFCASSPRDLTTDTQYFGPGTRLTVL.

This clonotype was recorded at least ten times. The gene calls are TRBV20-1 and TRBJ2-5; either TRBD1 or TRBD2 may fit D (5 bases each). CDR1 is DFQATT and CDR2 is SNEGSKA in the germline V gene (reference sequence). The CDR3 runs to 13 residues. The V gene lost 3 bases and the J gene lost 7 bases, with 15 bases spanning the gap. The CDR3 DNA reads as TGCAGTGCTAGCCCAACTAGTGGGGCGACCCAGTACTTC. It encodes CSASPTSGATQYF.

This clonotype was counted many times. The CDR3 coding sequence is TGTGCCAGCAGACCTTCCCAGGGTGGCAATCAGCCCCAGCATTTT. Its protein product is CASRPSQGGNQPQHF. This rearrangement joins TRBV12-3 or TRBV12-4 to TRBJ1-5, with D tentatively TRBD1 (5 bases). The CDR3 sequence is 15 residues long. V was clipped by 6 bases and J by 2 bases, with 14 bases between them.

This clonotype was observed at least ten times. V gene TRBV20-1 combines with J gene TRBJ1-1; D ambiguous. CDR1 is DFQATT, CDR2 SNEGSKA, per germline (reference sequence). The CDR3 loop spans 12 amino acids. As DNA, the CDR3 is TGCAGGAGTGGCCTTCTGAACACTGAAGCTTTCTTT. Amino acid sequence: CRSGLLNTEAFF.

About this clonotype itself: Given a much more abundant clone one base away, this may be a read error. The chain has TRBV5-1 and TRBJ2-5; 7 bases agree with TRBD1. The CDR3 loop spans 13 amino acids. The germline V gene has CDR1 SGHRS and CDR2 YFSETQ. The CDR3 sequence: CAGSLARGETQYF. CDR3 DNA: TGCGCCGGCAGCTTGGCCAGGGGGGAGACCCAGTACTTC.

This clonotype has a count of ten or more. The gene calls are TRBV5-1 and TRBJ2-3, with D possibly TRBD2 on 7 matching bases. CDR1 is SGHRS and CDR2 is YFSETQ in the germline V gene. CDR3 length equals 15 residues. With 1 base removed from V and 5 bases from J, the gap between germline ends came to 14 bases. The CDR3 coding sequence is TGCGCCAGCAGCTTGACGGGGGGCCGAGGAGATACGCAGTATTTT. It specifies CASSLTGGRGDTQYF.